This TCR beta chain was captured in a study of regulatory T cells in long-lasting Graves disease. The CDR3 has 16 amino acids. Concerning this clonotype itself: A read error may explain this, as a much larger clone is one base away.

Building the TCR beta libraries relied on iRepertoire HTBI primers, and CDR3 regions underwent Arm-PCR. TCRdb ran MiXCR on the multiplex PCR reads and lists one entry per CDR3 protein. Of 450,000 to 650,000 distinct CDR3 sequences detected, about 16% appear once; the ten largest clones hold approximately 25%. This sample's time point: newly diagnosed GD, antithyroid drugs for less than 3 months. PBMC RNA was the source of the TCR library. Another study also made use of these data, one on T cells in Graves' hyperthyroidism and ophthalmopathy. That paper adds: Prediction of ophthalmopathy progression came a median about 6 months pre-onset.

V and J are TRBV12-3 or TRBV12-4 and TRBJ2-5; D may be TRBD2 (7 bases). The J call may be incorrect, as the DNA end agrees better with TRBJ2-3. The TCR sequence derives from a middle-aged woman with Graves disease. The sample here was peripheral blood mononuclear cells (PBMCs), taken at new diagnosis, from a patient treated with antithyroid drugs. CDR3 sequence (DNA): TGTGCCAGCAGCAAGGGGGACTATTCGGGGGTAGGTACGCAGTATTTT. Residues: CASSKGDYSGVGTQYF.